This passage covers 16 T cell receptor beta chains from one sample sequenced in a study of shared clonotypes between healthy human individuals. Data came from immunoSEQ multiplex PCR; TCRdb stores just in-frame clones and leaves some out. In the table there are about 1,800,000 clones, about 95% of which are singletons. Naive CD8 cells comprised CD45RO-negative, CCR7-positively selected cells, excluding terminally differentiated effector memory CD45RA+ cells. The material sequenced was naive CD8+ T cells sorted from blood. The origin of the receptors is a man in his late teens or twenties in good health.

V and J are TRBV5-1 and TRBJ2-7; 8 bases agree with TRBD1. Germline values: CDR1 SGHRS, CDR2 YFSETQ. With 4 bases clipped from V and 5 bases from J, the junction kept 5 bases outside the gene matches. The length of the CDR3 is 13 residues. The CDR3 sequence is CASSAGQGDEQYF. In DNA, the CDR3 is TGCGCCAGCAGCGCCGGACAGGGAGACGAGCAGTACTTC.

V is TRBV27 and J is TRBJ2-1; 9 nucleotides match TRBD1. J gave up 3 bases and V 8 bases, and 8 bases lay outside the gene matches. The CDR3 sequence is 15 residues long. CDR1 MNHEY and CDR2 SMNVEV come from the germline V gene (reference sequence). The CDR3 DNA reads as TGTGCCAGCCTGACCGACAGGGGGGGCTACAATGAGCAGTTCTTC. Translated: CASLTDRGGYNEQFF.

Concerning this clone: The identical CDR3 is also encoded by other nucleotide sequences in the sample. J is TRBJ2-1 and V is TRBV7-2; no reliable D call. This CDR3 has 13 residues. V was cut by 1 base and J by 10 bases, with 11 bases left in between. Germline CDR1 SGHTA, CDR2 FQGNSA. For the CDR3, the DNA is TGTGCCAGCAGCTTAGGTCTGGCTGGGGAGCAGTTCTTC. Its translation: CASSLGLAGEQFF.

The CDR3 is CASSIAAGGTEAFF. The DNA for the CDR3 is TGTGCCAGTAGTATAGCCGCGGGGGGGACTGAAGCTTTCTTT. The chain carries TRBV19 and TRBJ1-1; D perhaps matches TRBD1 (5 bases). Germline V gene lookup returns CDR1 LNHDA and CDR2 SQIVND (reference sequence). The V end lost 1 base, the J end lost 5 bases, and 11 bases lay between the germline ends. CDR3 length equals 14 residues. Drawing the rest from reference TRBV19 and TRBJ1-1, the complete variable domain is DGGITQSPKYLFRKEGQNVTLSCEQNLNHDAMYWYRQDPGQGLRLIYYSQIVNDFQKGDIAEGYSVSREKKESFPLTVTSAQKNPTAFYLCASSIAAGGTEAFFGQGTRLTVV.

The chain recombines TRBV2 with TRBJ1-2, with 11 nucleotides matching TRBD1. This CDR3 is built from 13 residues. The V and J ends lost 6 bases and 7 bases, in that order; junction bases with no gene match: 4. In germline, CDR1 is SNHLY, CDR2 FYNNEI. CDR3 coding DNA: TGTGCCAGCAGAGGACAGGGGGCAGTTGGCTACACCTTC. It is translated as CASRGQGAVGYTF. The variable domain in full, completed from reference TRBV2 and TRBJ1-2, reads EPEVTQTPSHQVTQMGQEVILRCVPISNHLYFYWYRQILGQKVEFLVSFYNNEISEKSEIFDDQFSVERPDGSNFTLKIRSTKLEDSAMYFCASRGQGAVGYTFGSGTRLTVV.

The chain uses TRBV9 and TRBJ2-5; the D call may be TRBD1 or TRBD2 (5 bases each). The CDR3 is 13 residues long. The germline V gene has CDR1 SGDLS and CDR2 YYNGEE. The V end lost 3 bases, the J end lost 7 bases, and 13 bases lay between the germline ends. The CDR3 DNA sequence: TGTGCCAGCAGCGAGATGGGGGTGACGACCCAGTACTTC. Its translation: CASSEMGVTTQYF. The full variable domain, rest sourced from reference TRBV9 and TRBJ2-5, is DSGVTQTPKHLITATGQRVTLRCSPRSGDLSVYWYQQSLDQGLQFLIQYYNGEERAKGNILERFSAQQFPDLHSELNLSSLELGDSALYFCASSEMGVTTQYFGPGTRLLVL.

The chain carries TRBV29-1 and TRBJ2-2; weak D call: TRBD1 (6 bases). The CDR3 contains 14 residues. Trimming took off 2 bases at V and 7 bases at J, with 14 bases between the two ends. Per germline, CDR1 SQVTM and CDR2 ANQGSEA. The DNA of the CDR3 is TGCAGCGTTGAAAGAGGACAGTGGGACGGGGAGCTGTTTTTT. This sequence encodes CSVERGQWDGELFF.

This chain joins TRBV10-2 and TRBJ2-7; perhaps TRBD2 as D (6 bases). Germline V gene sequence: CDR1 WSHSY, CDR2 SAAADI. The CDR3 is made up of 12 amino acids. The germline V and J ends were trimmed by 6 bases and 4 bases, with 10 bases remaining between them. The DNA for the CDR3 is TGCGCCAGCAGAGGGACTGATTACGAGCAGTACTTC. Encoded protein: CASRGTDYEQYF.

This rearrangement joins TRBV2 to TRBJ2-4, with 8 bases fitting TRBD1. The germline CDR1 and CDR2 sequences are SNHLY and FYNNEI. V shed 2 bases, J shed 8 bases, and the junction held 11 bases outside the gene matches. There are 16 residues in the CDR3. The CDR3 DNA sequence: TGTGCCAGCAGTGAATCACAGGGGGGATTTTTGGACATTCAGTACTTC. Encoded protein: CASSESQGGFLDIQYF.

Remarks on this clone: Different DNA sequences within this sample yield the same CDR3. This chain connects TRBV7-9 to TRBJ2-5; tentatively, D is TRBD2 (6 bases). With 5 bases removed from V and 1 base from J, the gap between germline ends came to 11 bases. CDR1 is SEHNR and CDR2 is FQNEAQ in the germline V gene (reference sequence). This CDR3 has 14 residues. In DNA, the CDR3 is TGTGCCAGCAGCCTGGGCGGGGTCCAAGAGACCCAGTACTTC. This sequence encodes CASSLGGVQETQYF.

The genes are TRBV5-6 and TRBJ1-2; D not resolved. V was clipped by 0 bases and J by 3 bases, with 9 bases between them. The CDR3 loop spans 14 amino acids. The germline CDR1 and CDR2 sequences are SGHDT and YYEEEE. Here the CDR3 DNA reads TGTGCCAGCAGCTTGGAGCAATGGGACTATGGCTACACCTTC. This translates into CASSLEQWDYGYTF.

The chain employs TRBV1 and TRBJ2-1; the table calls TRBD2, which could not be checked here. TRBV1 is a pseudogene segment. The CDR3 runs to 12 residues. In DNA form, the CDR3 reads TGCACCAGCAGCCAAGCGCGGAATGAGCAGTTCTTC. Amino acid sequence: CTSSQARNEQFF.

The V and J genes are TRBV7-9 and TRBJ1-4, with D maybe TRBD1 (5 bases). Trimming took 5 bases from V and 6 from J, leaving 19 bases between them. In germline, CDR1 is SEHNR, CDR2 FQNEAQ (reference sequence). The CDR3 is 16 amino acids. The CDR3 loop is CASSPIHDSWDEKLFF. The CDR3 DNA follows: TGTGCCAGCAGCCCGATACACGACAGCTGGGATGAAAAACTGTTTTTT.

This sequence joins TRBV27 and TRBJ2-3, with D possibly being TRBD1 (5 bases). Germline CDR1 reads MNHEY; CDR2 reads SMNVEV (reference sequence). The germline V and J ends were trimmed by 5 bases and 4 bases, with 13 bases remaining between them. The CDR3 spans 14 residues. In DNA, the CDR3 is TGTGCCAGCAGTCCGATTAGGGGTGCAGATACGCAGTATTTT. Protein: CASSPIRGADTQYF.

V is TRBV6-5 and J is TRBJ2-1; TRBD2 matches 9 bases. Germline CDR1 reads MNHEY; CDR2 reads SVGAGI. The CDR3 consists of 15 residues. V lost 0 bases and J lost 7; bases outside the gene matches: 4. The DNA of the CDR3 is TGTGCCAGCAGTTACTCGACTAGCGGTGCGAATGAGCAGTTCTTC. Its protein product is CASSYSTSGANEQFF.

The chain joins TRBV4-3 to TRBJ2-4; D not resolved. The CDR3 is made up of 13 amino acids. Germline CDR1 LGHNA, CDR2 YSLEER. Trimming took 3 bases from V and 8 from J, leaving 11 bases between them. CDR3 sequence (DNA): TGCGCCAGCAGCCAGAACCGAGCAGACATTCAGTACTTC. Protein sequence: CASSQNRADIQYF.